These 27 T cell receptor beta chains share one sample of origin, sequenced in a study of cytomegalovirus exposure and HLA in healthy donors. Primers for the PCR totalled 60 Vbeta and 13 Jbeta. Assay: immunoSEQ multiplex PCR; the TCRdb copy retains only in-frame clones and omits some. The sample comprises roughly 130,000 clones, 74% of which are singletons, and under 6.5% rests with the top ten. The sample comprised PBMCs. The receptor source for this set is a woman aged 45-65 years in good health and CMV-seropositive.

This chain joins TRBV6-5 and TRBJ1-6; 7 nucleotides align to TRBD1. V was pared by 7 bases and J by 9 bases, with 9 bases of the junction left unmatched. The CDR3 is 14 amino acids. Germline values: CDR1 MNHEY, CDR2 SVGAGI. The chain's CDR3 is CASKLGGAGSPLHF. Written as DNA, the CDR3 is TGTGCCAGCAAGCTAGGGGGCGCCGGTTCACCCCTCCACTTT.

This clone was found a few times. J is TRBJ1-2 and V is TRBV6-5; 8 bases are a match to TRBD1. This CDR3 contains 13 residues. V dropped 4 bases and J dropped 6; count of bases not matched to a gene: 4. CDR1 is MNHEY and CDR2 is SVGAGI in the germline V gene. The CDR3 here is CASSWTGLDGYTF. CDR3 DNA sequence: TGTGCCAGCAGTTGGACAGGGTTGGATGGCTACACCTTC.

This clone turned up a few times. The genes are TRBV5-6 and TRBJ1-1; 9 bases fit TRBD1. J gave up 0 bases and V 4 bases, and 4 bases lay outside the gene matches. Germline CDR1 and CDR2: SGHDT and YYEEEE. The CDR3 runs to 15 residues. The DNA of the CDR3 is TGTGCCAGCAGCGTGGGACAGGGAATGAACACTGAAGCTTTCTTT. Residues: CASSVGQGMNTEAFF. Drawing the rest from reference TRBV5-6 and TRBJ1-1, the complete variable domain is DAGVTQSPTHLIKTRGQQVTLRCSPKSGHDTVSWYQQALGQGPQFIFQYYEEEERQRGNFPDRFSGHQFPNYSSELNVNALLLGDSALYLCASSVGQGMNTEAFFGQGTRLTVV.

The chain links TRBV4-3 to TRBJ2-1; 12 bases align to TRBD2. The ends lost 3 bases at V and 8 bases at J; junction bases unmatched: 11. The CDR3 runs to 17 residues. Germline CDR1 reads LGHNA; CDR2 reads YSLEER. The CDR3 loop is CASSQGGSSGGDDEQFF. In DNA form, the CDR3 reads TGCGCCAGCAGCCAGGGGGGGTCTAGCGGGGGGGACGATGAGCAGTTCTTC.

This clone was counted only a few times. This sequence joins TRBV6-5 and TRBJ1-2; D ambiguous. There are 15 residues in the CDR3. Per germline, CDR1 MNHEY and CDR2 SVGAGI. V lost 4 bases to trimming and J lost 4 bases, with 16 bases between them. The CDR3: CASSSPGRRIYGYTF. The CDR3 nucleotides read TGTGCCAGCAGTTCGCCGGGAAGAAGAATCTATGGCTACACCTTC.

The sample holds a few counts of this clone. This rearrangement joins TRBV7-9 to TRBJ1-5, with D unresolved. From germline, CDR1 is SEHNR and CDR2 FQNEAQ (reference sequence). The V end lost 4 bases, the J end lost 5 bases, and 18 bases lay between the germline ends. The length of the CDR3 is 16 residues. In DNA, the CDR3 is TGTGCCAGCAGCTCAGGTTTATTAATGGGAGATCAGCCCCAGCATTTT. Its protein is CASSSGLLMGDQPQHF.

The V and J genes are TRBV29-1 and TRBJ2-3; 8 nucleotides line up with TRBD2. CDR1 is SQVTM, CDR2 ANQGSEA, per germline. The V segment lost 4 bases and the J segment 1 base; nucleotides outside the gene matches: 4. There are 14 residues in the CDR3. DNA for the CDR3: TGCAGCGTTGCCGGGGGGGCGGGCACAGATACGCAGTATTTT. Protein sequence: CSVAGGAGTDTQYF.

J is TRBJ1-2 and V is TRBV7-9; unclear D gene. Germline loops: CDR1 SEHNR, CDR2 FQNEAQ (reference sequence). The CDR3 contains 11 residues. V was trimmed by 1 base and J by 11 bases, leaving 8 bases between them. The CDR3 here is CASSLEQDYTF. The CDR3 nucleotides read TGTGCCAGCAGCTTAGAACAAGATTACACCTTC.

The chain links TRBV18 to TRBJ2-3; D is unclear. The CDR3 extends over 14 amino acids. V lost 4 bases, J lost 0 bases, and 8 bases lay in between. CDR1 and CDR2 (germline): KGHSH, LQKENI. The CDR3 region is CASSRTSSTDTQYF. The CDR3, as DNA: TGTGCCAGCTCACGCACTTCGAGCACAGATACGCAGTATTTT.

This chain connects TRBV11-2 to TRBJ2-7, with 10 bases fitting TRBD2. After removal of 5 bases from V and 0 bases from J, the junction contained 4 bases not matched to a gene. The CDR3 sequence is 15 residues long. The V gene's germline CDR1 is SGHAT and CDR2 FQNNGV. The CDR3 coding sequence is TGTGCCAGCAGCCTGGTAGCGGGAGGCTCCTACGAGCAGTACTTC. This encodes CASSLVAGGSYEQYF.

This chain links TRBV4-2 with TRBJ1-5; D gene unclear. There are 13 residues in the CDR3. The germline V gene has CDR1 LGHNA and CDR2 YNFKEQ. V was clipped by 4 bases and J by 8 bases, with 12 bases between them. CDR3 sequence: CASSPRALEPQHF. In DNA form, the CDR3 reads TGTGCCAGCAGCCCCAGAGCGTTAGAGCCCCAGCATTTT.

The rearrangement links TRBV9 to TRBJ2-2, with 12 bases aligning to TRBD2. This CDR3 comprises 15 residues. V lost 3 bases, J lost 7 bases, and 4 bases stayed unmatched. The germline CDR1 and CDR2 sequences are SGDLS and YYNGEE. The CDR3 protein is CASSETSGGSGELFF. CDR3 nucleotide sequence: TGTGCCAGCAGCGAGACTAGCGGGGGAAGCGGGGAGCTGTTTTTT.

The J gene is TRBJ1-4, the V gene TRBV12-5; 8 positions agree with TRBD1. The CDR3 sequence is 16 residues long. Germline-derived CDR1 and CDR2 are LGHNT and FRNRAP. V lost 6 bases and J lost 0; bases outside the gene matches: 6. The CDR3 sequence: CASGLTQGATNEKLFF. The CDR3 DNA is TGTGCTAGTGGCCTCACACAGGGGGCAACTAATGAAAAACTGTTTTTT.

The count of this clone is one. The chain combines TRBV12-5 with TRBJ2-3; unclear D gene. The V and J ends lost 0 bases and 0 bases respectively, with 10 bases between them. Germline CDR1 LGHNT, CDR2 FRNRAP. The CDR3 has 16 residues. In DNA, the CDR3 is TGTGCTAGTGGTTTGGTACTACACACCAGCACAGATACGCAGTATTTT. This encodes CASGLVLHTSTDTQYF.

This chain links TRBV5-1 with TRBJ2-7; 12 bases are shared with TRBD1. V gave up 4 bases and J gave up 5 bases; unmatched junction bases: 7. There are 15 residues in the CDR3. Per germline, CDR1 SGHRS and CDR2 YFSETQ. DNA of the CDR3: TGCGCCAGCAGCAGTGCCGGGACAGGGGGCGACGAGCAGTACTTC. It codes for CASSSAGTGGDEQYF.

J is TRBJ2-7 and V is TRBV4-1, with 9 positions matching TRBD1. V dropped 0 bases and J dropped 3; count of bases not matched to a gene: 6. From germline, CDR1 is MGHRA and CDR2 YSYEKL. CDR3 size: 16 residues. The CDR3 region has the DNA TGCGCCAGCAGCCAAGATGCCGGGACAGGGAGCTACGAGCAGTACTTC. This encodes CASSQDAGTGSYEQYF.

J is TRBJ2-3 and V is TRBV5-1; the D is unclear. The germline gives CDR1 SGHRS, CDR2 YFSETQ. This CDR3 region has 14 residues. V was trimmed by 0 bases and J by 3 bases, leaving 8 bases between them. The CDR3 reads CASSLGIETDTQYF. In DNA, the CDR3 is TGCGCCAGCAGCTTGGGCATAGAAACAGATACGCAGTATTTT.

The rearrangement joins TRBV2 to TRBJ2-3, with 7 positions matching TRBD2. This CDR3 spans 12 amino acids. The V gene end was trimmed by 7 bases and the J gene end by 6 bases; junction bases not matched to a gene: 4. Germline V gene sequence: CDR1 SNHLY, CDR2 FYNNEI. The CDR3, as DNA: TGTGCCAGCATTGGGGGGGTCGATACGCAGTATTTT. This translates into CASIGGVDTQYF.

The J gene is TRBJ2-2, the V gene TRBV2; D possibly corresponds to TRBD1 (6 bases). The V and J ends lost 7 bases and 3 bases respectively, with 12 bases between them. Germline V gives CDR1 SNHLY, CDR2 FYNNEI. The CDR3 loop spans 14 amino acids. CDR3 amino acids: CASTETGYTGELFF. CDR3 sequence (DNA): TGTGCCAGCACCGAGACAGGTTACACCGGGGAGCTGTTTTTT.

This chain connects TRBV6-6 to TRBJ1-2; 7 bases match TRBD1. The trim removed 4 bases at V and 5 bases at J, leaving 4 bases unmatched. The germline gives CDR1 MNHNY, CDR2 SVGAGI (reference sequence). There are 13 residues in the CDR3. CDR3: CASSSDRLYGYTF. In nucleotides, the CDR3 is TGTGCCAGCAGTTCGGACAGGCTTTATGGCTACACCTTC.

This chain joins TRBV19 and TRBJ2-1; 10 nucleotides agree with TRBD2. V shed 5 bases, J shed 2 bases, and the junction held 3 bases outside the gene matches. Germline V gene sequence: CDR1 LNHDA, CDR2 SQIVND (reference sequence). CDR3 length: 15 amino acids. The CDR3 DNA sequence: TGTGCCAGTAGTGTTAGCGGGGGGACCTACAATGAGCAGTTCTTC. Translation gives CASSVSGGTYNEQFF.

The chain recombines TRBV7-6 with TRBJ1-5; D gene uncertain. The CDR3 runs 13 residues. From germline, CDR1 is SGHVS and CDR2 FNYEAQ. V was clipped by 5 bases and J by 0 bases, with 5 bases between them. CDR3 sequence: CASSLFSNQPQHF. CDR3 bases: TGTGCCAGCAGCCTGTTTAGCAATCAGCCCCAGCATTTT.

The gene calls are TRBV6-5 and TRBJ1-2; D is unresolved. The V gene lost 0 bases and the J gene lost 4 bases, with 6 bases spanning the gap. This CDR3 is built from 13 residues. CDR1 MNHEY and CDR2 SVGAGI come from the germline V gene. The CDR3 is CASSYSHSYGYTF. CDR3 DNA: TGTGCCAGCAGTTACTCGCACAGCTATGGCTACACCTTC.

The rearrangement joins TRBV6-5 to TRBJ1-2, with 7 positions matching TRBD1. After removal of 6 bases from V and 6 bases from J, the junction contained 13 bases not matched to a gene. The CDR3 contains 15 residues. CDR1 and CDR2 (germline): MNHEY, SVGAGI. The CDR3 DNA reads TGTGCCAGCAGGCCAGGCCAAAACAGGGGTAATGGCTACACCTTC. Its translation is CASRPGQNRGNGYTF.

The genes are TRBV11-3 and TRBJ1-4, with a weak D call TRBD1 (5 bases). The CDR3 loop spans 15 amino acids. Trimming cost V 5 bases and J 7 bases, with 17 bases left between them. The germline gives CDR1 SGHNT, CDR2 YENEEA. DNA of the CDR3: TGTGCCAGCAGCGGTCGCGTGGGGGGTGGTGAAAAACTGTTTTTT. Its translation is CASSGRVGGGEKLFF.

A few counts support this clone. The chain is built from TRBV4-1 and TRBJ2-6; D gene ambiguous. Trimming removed 0 bases from V and 2 bases from J, with 5 bases in between. Germline values: CDR1 MGHRA, CDR2 YSYEKL. There are 15 residues in the CDR3. The CDR3 bases are TGCGCCAGCAGCCAAGAGAGCCCTGGGGCCAACGTCCTGACTTTC. Translated: CASSQESPGANVLTF.

This clone was observed a handful of times. The chain has TRBV18 and TRBJ1-1; 9 positions agree with TRBD1. The germline V gene encodes CDR1 KGHSH and CDR2 LQKENI. The V segment lost 3 bases and the J segment 2 bases; nucleotides outside the gene matches: 7. The CDR3 length is 16 residues. This CDR3 is CASSPETGGPNTEAFF. As DNA, the CDR3 is TGTGCCAGCTCACCCGAGACAGGGGGTCCAAACACTGAAGCTTTCTTT.